This T cell receptor beta chain was documented in a study of Ad26.COV2.S vaccination and SARS-CoV-2 variants. Study-wide findings and caveats: Researchers reported similar non-spike TCR breadth in vaccine and placebo recipients. Substantial breadth was reported for post-vaccination spike-specific CD8+ and CD4+ T cells.

The treatment was: 19 received Ad26.COV2.S at low or high dose, single or two shots; several received placebo; per-sample allocation not given. The study sampled participants on day 63 after the first vaccine or placebo injection. What was given as vaccine was an Ad26 vector encoding Wuhan-strain SARS-CoV-2 spike. Assay: immunoSEQ multiplex PCR; the TCRdb copy retains only in-frame clones and omits some. Here the sample spans approximately 410,000 clones, approximately 90% being singletons. As to this clone: What it recognizes is unknown.

Per the germline V gene, CDR1 is LNHDA and CDR2 is SQIVND (reference sequence). There are 17 residues in the CDR3. Trimming removed 4 bases at V and 2 bases at J, with 15 bases between. The rearrangement links TRBV19 to TRBJ2-6; D possibly corresponds to TRBD1 (7 bases). The input for sequencing was peripheral blood, taken in a trial of Ad26.COV2.S vaccine versus placebo. The clonotype comes from a person aged 18-65 years who received the Ad26.COV2.S COVID-19 vaccine or a placebo. The CDR3 loop is CASSSGVGQAGANVLTF. DNA for the CDR3: TGTGCCAGTAGTAGCGGGGTAGGACAGGCTGGGGCCAACGTCCTGACTTTC.